These 22 T cell receptor beta chains were all obtained from the same sample, sequenced in a study of identical twins. TCRdb processed the 5' RACE reads anew with MiXCR; each CDR3 protein has one entry. This table has roughly 290,000 distinct CDR3 sequences, 9.5% appearing once. The same sample was also studied in work on yellow fever vaccine responses in identical twins.

The sequenced material came from CD8+ T cells sorted from blood. The receptors stem from a woman younger than 35 in good health.

This clonotype was detected ten times or more. CDR3 protein: CSDGQGNGYTF. The CDR3, as DNA: TGCAGCGATGGACAGGGGAATGGCTACACCTTC. V and J are TRBV29-1 and TRBJ1-2; 9 nucleotides match TRBD1. CDR3 length: 11 amino acids. Looked up from germline, CDR1 is SQVTM and CDR2 is ANQGSEA. J was trimmed by 6 bases and V by 7 bases; bases with no gene match: 3.

This clonotype was observed a few times. The gene calls are TRBV25-1 and TRBJ2-5; D perhaps matches TRBD1 (5 bases). The CDR3 loop spans 13 amino acids. Germline V lookup: CDR1 MGHDK, CDR2 SYGVNS. V gave up 5 bases and J gave up 1 base, with 8 bases separating them. The CDR3 nucleotides read TGTGCCAGCAGTCTGGGGCCCCAAGAGACCCAGTACTTC. Protein sequence: CASSLGPQETQYF. Using reference TRBV25-1 and TRBJ2-5 for the parts outside the CDR3, the full variable domain is EADIYQTPRYLVIGTGKKITLECSQTMGHDKMYWYQQDPGMELHLIHYSYGVNSTEKGDLSSESTVSRIRTEHFPLTLESARPSHTSQYLCASSLGPQETQYFGPGTRLLVL.

This clonotype has ten or more counts. The chain has TRBV7-9 and TRBJ2-7, with D possibly being TRBD1 (6 bases). The V gene lost 2 bases and the J gene lost 0 bases, with 17 bases spanning the gap. Germline-derived CDR1 and CDR2 are SEHNR and FQNEAQ (reference sequence). The CDR3 totals 17 residues. The DNA of the CDR3 is TGTGCCAGCAGCTTATTCCCGACAGGTAAAAGCTCCTACGAGCAGTACTTC. Translation: CASSLFPTGKSSYEQYF.

J is TRBJ1-1 and V is TRBV12-3 or TRBV12-4, with no clear D. The CDR3 loop spans 15 amino acids. The V gene lost 1 base and the J gene lost 3 bases, with 12 bases spanning the gap. DNA of the CDR3: TGTGCCAGCAGTTTAGGGGGAGGTGGGTACACTGAAGCTTTCTTT. The encoded protein is CASSLGGGGYTEAFF.

The sample holds many counts of this clonotype. V and J are TRBV9 and TRBJ2-1; 10 nucleotides line up with TRBD1. CDR1 and CDR2 (germline): SGDLS, YYNGEE. This CDR3 is 14 amino acids long. With 3 bases clipped from V and 6 bases from J, the junction kept 3 bases outside the gene matches. The CDR3: CASSAGTGANEQFF. Written as DNA, the CDR3 is TGTGCCAGCAGCGCCGGGACAGGGGCCAATGAGCAGTTCTTC. Full variable domain (outside the CDR3, taken from reference TRBV9 and TRBJ2-1): DSGVTQTPKHLITATGQRVTLRCSPRSGDLSVYWYQQSLDQGLQFLIQYYNGEERAKGNILERFSAQQFPDLHSELNLSSLELGDSALYFCASSAGTGANEQFFGPGTRLTVL.

This chain joins TRBV28 and TRBJ2-7; 9 bases match TRBD1. With V trimmed by 3 bases and J by 2 bases, 2 bases remained unmatched. Per the germline V gene, CDR1 is MDHEN and CDR2 is SYDVKM. The CDR3 runs 14 residues. The CDR3 spells CASSFYRGPYEQYF. CDR3 coding DNA: TGTGCCAGCAGTTTCTACAGGGGGCCCTACGAGCAGTACTTC.

This clonotype showed up many times. V is TRBV24-1 and J is TRBJ2-2, with D unresolved. The CDR3 contains 17 residues. V was shortened by 4 bases and J by 6 bases, with 20 bases between the two germline ends. The V gene's germline CDR1 is KGHDR and CDR2 SFDVKD. Here the CDR3 DNA reads TGTGCCACCAGTGACACTGATTATACACACAACGCCGGGGAGCTGTTTTTT. It translates to CATSDTDYTHNAGELFF.

This clonotype was seen repeatedly, ten times or more. V usage is TRBV29-1 and J usage is TRBJ2-2, with D unresolved. V gave up 6 bases and J gave up 0 bases, with 8 bases separating them. Germline assignment: CDR1 SQVTM and CDR2 ANQGSEA. This CDR3 region has 13 residues. CDR3 sequence (DNA): TGCAGCGTCTTATGGCCGAACACCGGGGAGCTGTTTTTT. This encodes CSVLWPNTGELFF.

This clonotype showed up just a few times. V is TRBV19 and J is TRBJ2-1; the D is unclear. The CDR3 totals 14 residues. Trimming stripped 3 bases from V and 3 bases from J, with 9 bases between. Per the germline V gene, CDR1 is LNHDA and CDR2 is SQIVND (reference sequence). The CDR3 DNA sequence: TGTGCCAGTAGTATGAACGGTAACTACAATGAGCAGTTCTTC. This sequence encodes CASSMNGNYNEQFF.

The chain combines TRBV7-9 with TRBJ2-5, with 12 nucleotides matching TRBD1. V shed 5 bases and J 4 bases; nucleotides not matched to a gene: 5. The CDR3 runs to 15 residues. CDR1 is SEHNR and CDR2 is FQNEAQ in the germline V gene (reference sequence). The CDR3 here is CASSPRDRGPETQYF. As DNA, the CDR3 is TGTGCCAGCAGCCCCCGGGACAGGGGGCCAGAGACCCAGTACTTC. Combining the CDR3 with reference TRBV7-9 and TRBJ2-5 gives the whole variable domain DTGVSQNPRHKITKRGQNVTFRCDPISEHNRLYWYRQTLGQGPEFLTYFQNEAQLEKSRLLSDRFSAERPKGSFSTLEIQRTEQGDSAMYLCASSPRDRGPETQYFGPGTRLLVL.

There are a few counts of this clonotype. The chain has TRBV12-3 or TRBV12-4 and TRBJ2-3; TRBD2 agrees at 11 bases. The CDR3 spans 15 residues. V dropped 5 bases and J dropped 4; count of bases not matched to a gene: 5. The CDR3 DNA sequence: TGTGCCAGCAGTATGACTAGCGGGAAGGCAGATACGCAGTATTTT. This encodes CASSMTSGKADTQYF.

The sample holds many counts of this clonotype. The CDR3 is CASSPSRAGLEQYF. CDR3 coding DNA: TGTGCCAGCTCACCATCTCGGGCAGGGCTCGAGCAGTACTTC. The chain recombines TRBV18 with TRBJ2-7; D may be TRBD1 (5 bases). The CDR3 runs to 14 residues. V lost 2 bases, J lost 6 bases, and 14 bases lay in between. Germline values: CDR1 KGHSH, CDR2 LQKENI.

V gene TRBV6-2 or TRBV6-3 combines with J gene TRBJ2-3; maybe TRBD2 (6 bases). Germline lookup yields CDR1 MNHEY and CDR2 SVGEGT. This CDR3 comprises 11 residues. The V and J ends lost 6 bases and 10 bases respectively, with 11 bases between them. The CDR3 spells CASSPGTAQYF. The CDR3 nucleotides are TGTGCCAGCAGCCCCGGGACTGCGCAGTATTTT.

The chain uses TRBV7-9 and TRBJ2-2; TRBD1 matches 7 bases. Germline CDR1 is SEHNR and CDR2 is FQNEAQ (reference sequence). V was pared by 5 bases and J by 1 base, with 7 bases of the junction left unmatched. This CDR3 has 16 residues. The CDR3 DNA sequence: TGTGCCAGCAGCCTCCCGGGACAGAAGAACACCGGGGAGCTGTTTTTT. Its protein is CASSLPGQKNTGELFF. The full variable domain, in which reference TRBV7-9 and TRBJ2-2 provide the parts outside the CDR3, is DTGVSQNPRHKITKRGQNVTFRCDPISEHNRLYWYRQTLGQGPEFLTYFQNEAQLEKSRLLSDRFSAERPKGSFSTLEIQRTEQGDSAMYLCASSLPGQKNTGELFFGEGSRLTVL.

This chain joins TRBV10-2 and TRBJ2-1; 11 nucleotides align to TRBD2. The CDR3 is 15 residues long. Germline V gene sequence: CDR1 WSHSY, CDR2 SAAADI. V dropped 8 bases and J dropped 5; count of bases not matched to a gene: 8. As DNA, the CDR3 is TGCGCCAGCCATAAACCGGGACTAGCGGACAATGAGCAGTTCTTC. Its protein is CASHKPGLADNEQFF.

This chain connects TRBV20-1 to TRBJ2-1; D may be TRBD1 (6 bases). The CDR3 extends over 13 amino acids. In germline, CDR1 is DFQATT, CDR2 SNEGSKA (reference sequence). V lost 5 bases, J lost 4 bases, and 12 bases lay in between. The CDR3 here is CSAELGQYNEQFF. The CDR3 coding sequence is TGCAGTGCTGAGTTAGGACAGTACAATGAGCAGTTCTTC.

The sample holds many counts of this clonotype. The rearrangement links TRBV28 to TRBJ2-7; 7 bases line up with TRBD1. In germline, CDR1 is MDHEN, CDR2 SYDVKM. J gave up 3 bases and V 2 bases, and 7 bases lay outside the gene matches. CDR3 size: 15 residues. The chain's CDR3 is CASSLGDSNVYEQYF. The CDR3 nucleotides are TGTGCCAGCAGTTTAGGGGACAGTAATGTCTACGAGCAGTACTTC.

This clonotype came up many times. The rearrangement joins TRBV29-1 to TRBJ2-1, with TRBD2 matching over 7 bases. The CDR3 loop spans 14 amino acids. After removal of 4 bases from V and 6 bases from J, the junction contained 9 bases not matched to a gene. Per germline, CDR1 SQVTM and CDR2 ANQGSEA. This CDR3 reads CSVGTRISLNEQFF. The CDR3 nucleotides read TGCAGCGTTGGGACTAGAATATCCCTCAATGAGCAGTTCTTC.

The chain joins TRBV29-1 to TRBJ1-2; D is undetermined. Germline CDR1 is SQVTM and CDR2 is ANQGSEA. This CDR3 is built from 13 residues. The germline V and J ends were trimmed by 3 bases and 5 bases, with 13 bases remaining between them. The CDR3 protein is CSVDEGLVYGYTF. The CDR3 DNA is TGCAGCGTTGATGAGGGTTTGGTGTATGGCTACACCTTC.

This clonotype came up a few times. V usage is TRBV19 and J usage is TRBJ1-4; TRBD1 might be the D (6 bases). The CDR3 runs 14 residues. Looked up from germline, CDR1 is LNHDA and CDR2 is SQIVND (reference sequence). The germline V and J ends were trimmed by 6 bases and 8 bases, with 16 bases remaining between them. The CDR3 region is CASSTDRGSEKLFF. The CDR3 coding sequence is TGTGCCAGTAGCACGGACAGAGGGTCGGAAAAACTGTTTTTT.

In this sample, this clonotype turned up many times. The chain has TRBV6-2 or TRBV6-3 and TRBJ1-5; maybe TRBD1 (5 bases). Germline V CDR1 and CDR2: MNHEY, SVGEGT. V lost 7 bases and J lost 1, with 14 bases in between. CDR3 length: 15 residues. CDR3 in amino acids: CASNQGVGSNQPQHF. The CDR3 DNA reads TGTGCCAGCAACCAGGGAGTAGGAAGCAATCAGCCCCAGCATTTT.

This chain uses TRBV7-9 with TRBJ1-1; D might be TRBD1 (5 bases). This CDR3 comprises 16 residues. V lost 3 bases and J lost 5, with 19 bases in between. Germline V gives CDR1 SEHNR, CDR2 FQNEAQ (reference sequence). CDR3 coding DNA: TGTGCCAGCAGCTTTCCCGGGTCCAGGGAAAGGACTGAAGCTTTCTTT. It encodes CASSFPGSRERTEAFF. The variable domain in full, with the rest retrieved from reference TRBV7-9 and TRBJ1-1, is DTGVSQNPRHKITKRGQNVTFRCDPISEHNRLYWYRQTLGQGPEFLTYFQNEAQLEKSRLLSDRFSAERPKGSFSTLEIQRTEQGDSAMYLCASSFPGSRERTEAFFGQGTRLTVV.